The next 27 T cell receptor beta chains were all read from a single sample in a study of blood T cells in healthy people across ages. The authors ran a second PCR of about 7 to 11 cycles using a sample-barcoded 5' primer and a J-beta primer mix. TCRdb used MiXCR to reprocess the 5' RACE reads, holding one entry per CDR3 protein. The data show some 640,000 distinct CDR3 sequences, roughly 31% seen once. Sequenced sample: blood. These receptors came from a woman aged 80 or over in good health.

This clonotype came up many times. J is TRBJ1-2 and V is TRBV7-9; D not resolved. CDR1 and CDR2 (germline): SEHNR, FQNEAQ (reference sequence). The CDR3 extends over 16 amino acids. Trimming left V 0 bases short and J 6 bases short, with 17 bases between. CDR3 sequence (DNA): TGTGCCAGCAGCTTAGCGCAGGCTTTGGGAAACAATGGCTACACCTTC. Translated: CASSLAQALGNNGYTF.

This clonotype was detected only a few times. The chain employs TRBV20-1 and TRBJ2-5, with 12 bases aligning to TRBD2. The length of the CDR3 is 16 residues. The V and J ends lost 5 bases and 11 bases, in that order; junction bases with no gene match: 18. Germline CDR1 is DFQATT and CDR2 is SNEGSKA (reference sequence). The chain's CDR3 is CSAPDPSSGGGNEQYF. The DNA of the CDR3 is TGCAGTGCTCCCGACCCATCTAGCGGGGGGGGGAATGAGCAGTACTTC.

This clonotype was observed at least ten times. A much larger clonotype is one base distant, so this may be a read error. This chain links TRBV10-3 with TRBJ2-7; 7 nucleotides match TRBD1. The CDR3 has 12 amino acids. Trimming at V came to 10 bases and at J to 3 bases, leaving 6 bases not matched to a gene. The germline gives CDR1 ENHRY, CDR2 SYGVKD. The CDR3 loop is CASRDSGYEQYF. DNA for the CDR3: TGTGCCAGCCGGGACAGCGGCTACGAGCAGTACTTC.

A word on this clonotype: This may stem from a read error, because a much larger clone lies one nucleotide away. The chain's CDR3 is CSARKGTSAETQYF. The CDR3 DNA is TGCAGTGCTAGAAAGGGGACTAGCGCAGAGACCCAGTACTTC. The chain is built from TRBV20-1 and TRBJ2-5, with TRBD2 matching 10 bases. Germline V gives CDR1 DFQATT, CDR2 SNEGSKA (reference sequence). After removal of 2 bases from V and 4 bases from J, the junction contained 4 bases not matched to a gene. The CDR3 runs to 14 residues.

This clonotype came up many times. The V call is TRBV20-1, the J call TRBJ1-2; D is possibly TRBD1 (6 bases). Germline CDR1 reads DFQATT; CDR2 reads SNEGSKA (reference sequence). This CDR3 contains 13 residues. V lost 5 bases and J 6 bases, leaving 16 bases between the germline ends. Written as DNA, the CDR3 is TGCAGTGCTCCTCCAGGCCGGGGGCATGGCTACACCTTC. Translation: CSAPPGRGHGYTF.

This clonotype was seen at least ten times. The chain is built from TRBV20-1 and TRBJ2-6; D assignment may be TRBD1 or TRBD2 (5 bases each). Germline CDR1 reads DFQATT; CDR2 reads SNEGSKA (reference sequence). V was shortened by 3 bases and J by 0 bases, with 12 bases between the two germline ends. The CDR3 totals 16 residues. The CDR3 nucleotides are TGCAGTGCTAGGAGGGACGGCCTCTCTGGGGCCAACGTCCTGACTTTC. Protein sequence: CSARRDGLSGANVLTF.

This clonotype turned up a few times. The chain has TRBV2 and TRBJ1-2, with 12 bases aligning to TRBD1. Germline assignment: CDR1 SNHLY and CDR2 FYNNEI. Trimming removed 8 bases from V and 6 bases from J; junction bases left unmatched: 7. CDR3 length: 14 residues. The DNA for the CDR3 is TGTGCCAGCGAGGGACAGGGGGCGTCTAATGGCTACACCTTC. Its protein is CASEGQGASNGYTF.

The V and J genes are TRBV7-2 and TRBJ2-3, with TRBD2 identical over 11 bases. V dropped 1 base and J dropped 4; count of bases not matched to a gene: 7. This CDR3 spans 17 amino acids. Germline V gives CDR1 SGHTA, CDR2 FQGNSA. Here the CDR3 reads CASSLGTSGPRPDTQYF. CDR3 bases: TGTGCCAGCAGCTTAGGGACTAGCGGGCCACGGCCAGATACGCAGTATTTT. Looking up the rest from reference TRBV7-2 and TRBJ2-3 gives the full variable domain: GAGVSQSPSNKVTEKGKDVELRCDPISGHTALYWYRQSLGQGLEFLIYFQGNSAPDKSGLPSDRFSAERTGGSVSTLTIQRTQQEDSAVYLCASSLGTSGPRPDTQYFGPGTRLTVL.

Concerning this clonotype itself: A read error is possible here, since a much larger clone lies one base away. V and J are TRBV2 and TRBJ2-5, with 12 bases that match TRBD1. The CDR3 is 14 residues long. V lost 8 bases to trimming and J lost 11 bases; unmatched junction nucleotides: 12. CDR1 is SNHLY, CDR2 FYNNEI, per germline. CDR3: CASGRDRGHGEQYF. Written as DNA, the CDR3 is TGTGCCAGCGGCCGGGACAGGGGGCATGGTGAGCAGTACTTC.

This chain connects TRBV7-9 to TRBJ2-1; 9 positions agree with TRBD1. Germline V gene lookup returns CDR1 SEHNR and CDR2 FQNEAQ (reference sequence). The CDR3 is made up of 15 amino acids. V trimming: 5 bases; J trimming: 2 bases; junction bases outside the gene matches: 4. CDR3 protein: CASSPDRGTYNEQFF. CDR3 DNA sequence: TGTGCCAGCAGCCCGGACAGGGGCACCTACAATGAGCAGTTCTTC.

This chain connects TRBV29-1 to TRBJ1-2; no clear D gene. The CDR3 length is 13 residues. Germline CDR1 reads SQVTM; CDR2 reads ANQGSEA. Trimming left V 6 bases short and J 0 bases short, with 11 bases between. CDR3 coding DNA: TGCAGCGTGGAACGGAATACTAACTATGGCTACACCTTC. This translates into CSVERNTNYGYTF.

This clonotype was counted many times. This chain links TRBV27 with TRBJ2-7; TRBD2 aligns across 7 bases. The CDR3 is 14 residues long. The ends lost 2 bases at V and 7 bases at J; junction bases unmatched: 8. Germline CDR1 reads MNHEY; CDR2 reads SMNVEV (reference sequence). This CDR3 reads CASSLANRGVEQYF. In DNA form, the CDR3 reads TGTGCCAGCAGTTTAGCAAACCGGGGGGTTGAGCAGTACTTC.

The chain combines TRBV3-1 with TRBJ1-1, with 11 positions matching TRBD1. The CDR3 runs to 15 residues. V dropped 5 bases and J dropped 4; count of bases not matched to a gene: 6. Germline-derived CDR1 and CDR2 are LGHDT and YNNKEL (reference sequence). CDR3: CASSNRDRGFTEAFF. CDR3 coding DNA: TGTGCCAGCAGCAACCGGGACAGGGGGTTCACTGAAGCTTTCTTT. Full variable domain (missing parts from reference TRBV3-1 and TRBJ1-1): DTAVSQTPKYLVTQMGNDKSIKCEQNLGHDTMYWYKQDSKKFLKIMFSYNNKELIINETVPNRFSPKSPDKAHLNLHINSLELGDSAVYFCASSNRDRGFTEAFFGQGTRLTVV.

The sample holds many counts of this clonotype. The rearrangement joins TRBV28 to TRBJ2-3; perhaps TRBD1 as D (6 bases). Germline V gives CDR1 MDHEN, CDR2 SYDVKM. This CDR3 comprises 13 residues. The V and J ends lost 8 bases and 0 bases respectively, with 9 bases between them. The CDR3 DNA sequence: TGTGCCAGCGGGGGCTATAGCACAGATACGCAGTATTTT. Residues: CASGGYSTDTQYF.

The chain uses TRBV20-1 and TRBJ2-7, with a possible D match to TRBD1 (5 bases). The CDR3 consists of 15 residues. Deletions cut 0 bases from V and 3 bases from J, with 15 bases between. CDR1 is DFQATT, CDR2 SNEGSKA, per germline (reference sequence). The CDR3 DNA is TGCAGTGCTAGAGATTCTAGGGGCAAAGACTACGAGCAGTACTTC. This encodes CSARDSRGKDYEQYF.

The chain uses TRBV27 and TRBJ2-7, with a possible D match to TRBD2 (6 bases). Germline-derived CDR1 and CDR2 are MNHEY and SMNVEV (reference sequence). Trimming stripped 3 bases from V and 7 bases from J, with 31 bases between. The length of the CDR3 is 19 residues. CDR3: CASSFPLLAPPGSYNEQYF. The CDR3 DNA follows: TGTGCCAGCAGTTTCCCCCTACTAGCCCCTCCAGGTTCCTACAATGAGCAGTACTTC.

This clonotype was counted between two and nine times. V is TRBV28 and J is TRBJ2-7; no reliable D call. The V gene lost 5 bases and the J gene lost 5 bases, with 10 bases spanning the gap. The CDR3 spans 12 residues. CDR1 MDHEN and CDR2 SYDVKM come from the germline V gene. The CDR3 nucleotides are TGTGCCAGCAGTCTGTTGGGCGACGAGCAGTACTTC. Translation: CASSLLGDEQYF.

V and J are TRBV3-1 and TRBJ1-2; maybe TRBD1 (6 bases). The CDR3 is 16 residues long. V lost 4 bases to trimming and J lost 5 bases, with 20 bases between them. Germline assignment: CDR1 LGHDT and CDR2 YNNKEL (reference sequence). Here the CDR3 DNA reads TGTGCCAGCAGCCTAAGAGGGGGGGCTCAGGATTATGGCTACACCTTC. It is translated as CASSLRGGAQDYGYTF.

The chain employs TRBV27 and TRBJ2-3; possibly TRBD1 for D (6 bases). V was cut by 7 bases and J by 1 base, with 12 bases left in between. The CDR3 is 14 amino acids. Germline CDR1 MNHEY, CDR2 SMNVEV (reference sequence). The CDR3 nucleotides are TGTGCCAGCACCAACAGGGCTGGCACAGATACGCAGTATTTT. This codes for CASTNRAGTDTQYF.

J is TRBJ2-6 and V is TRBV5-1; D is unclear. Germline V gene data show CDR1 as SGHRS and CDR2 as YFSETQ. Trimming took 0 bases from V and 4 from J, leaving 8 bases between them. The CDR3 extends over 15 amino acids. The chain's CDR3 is CASSLAAEGANVLTF. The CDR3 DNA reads TGCGCCAGCAGCTTGGCGGCGGAAGGGGCCAACGTCCTGACTTTC. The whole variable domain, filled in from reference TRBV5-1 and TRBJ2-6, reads KAGVTQTPRYLIKTRGQQVTLSCSPISGHRSVSWYQQTPGQGLQFLFEYFSETQRNKGNFPGRFSGRQFSNSRSEMNVSTLELGDSALYLCASSLAAEGANVLTFGAGSRLTVL.

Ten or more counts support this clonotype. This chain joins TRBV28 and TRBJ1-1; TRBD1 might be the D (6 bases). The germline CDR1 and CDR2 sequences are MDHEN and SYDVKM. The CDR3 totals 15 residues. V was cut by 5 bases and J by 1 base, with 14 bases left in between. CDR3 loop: CASSNRGRGNTEAFF. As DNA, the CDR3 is TGTGCCAGCAGTAACCGGGGGCGAGGGAACACTGAAGCTTTCTTT.

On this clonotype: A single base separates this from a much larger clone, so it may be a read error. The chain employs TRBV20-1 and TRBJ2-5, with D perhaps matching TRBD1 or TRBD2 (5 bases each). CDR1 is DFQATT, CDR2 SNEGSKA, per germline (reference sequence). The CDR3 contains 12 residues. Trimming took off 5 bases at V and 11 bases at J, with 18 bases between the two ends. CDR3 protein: CSAGLQGNEQYF. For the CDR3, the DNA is TGCAGTGCTGGACTTCAGGGAAATGAGCAGTACTTC.

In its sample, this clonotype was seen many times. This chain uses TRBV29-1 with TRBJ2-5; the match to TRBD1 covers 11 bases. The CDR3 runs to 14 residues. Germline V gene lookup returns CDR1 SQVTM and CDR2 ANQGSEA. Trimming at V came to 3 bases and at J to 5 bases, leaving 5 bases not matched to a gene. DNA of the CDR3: TGCAGCGTTGACCGGACAGGGGGCAGGGAGACCCAGTACTTC. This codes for CSVDRTGGRETQYF.

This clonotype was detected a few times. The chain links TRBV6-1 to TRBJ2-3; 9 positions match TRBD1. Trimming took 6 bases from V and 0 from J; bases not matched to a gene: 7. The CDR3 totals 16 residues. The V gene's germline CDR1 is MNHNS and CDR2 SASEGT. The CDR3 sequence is CASSAQGAVSTDTQYF. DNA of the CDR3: TGTGCCAGCAGCGCACAGGGGGCAGTCAGCACAGATACGCAGTATTTT.

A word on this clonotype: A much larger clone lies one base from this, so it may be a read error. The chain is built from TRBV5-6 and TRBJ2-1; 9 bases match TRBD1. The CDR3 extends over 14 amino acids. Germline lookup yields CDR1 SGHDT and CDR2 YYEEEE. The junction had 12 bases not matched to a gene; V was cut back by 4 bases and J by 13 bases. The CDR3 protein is CASSEGQGQETQFF. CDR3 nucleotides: TGTGCCAGCAGCGAGGGACAGGGACAAGAGACCCAGTTCTTC.

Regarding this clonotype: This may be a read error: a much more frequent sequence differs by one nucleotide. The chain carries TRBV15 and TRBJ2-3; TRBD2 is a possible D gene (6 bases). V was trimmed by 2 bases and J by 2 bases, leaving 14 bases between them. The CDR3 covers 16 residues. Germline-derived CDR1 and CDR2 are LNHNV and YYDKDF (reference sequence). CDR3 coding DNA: TGTGCCACCAGCAGACCTAGTAGCGGCCCCACAGATACGCAGTATTTT. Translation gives CATSRPSSGPTDTQYF.

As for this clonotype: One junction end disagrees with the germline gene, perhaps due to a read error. The CDR3 sequence: CASSLELGDKNIRYF. CDR3 sequence (DNA): TGTGCCAGCAGTTTGGAGCTCGGTGACAAAAACATTCGGTACTTC. The rearrangement links TRBV12-3 or TRBV12-4 to TRBJ2-4, with D hard to call. The CDR3 has 15 amino acids.